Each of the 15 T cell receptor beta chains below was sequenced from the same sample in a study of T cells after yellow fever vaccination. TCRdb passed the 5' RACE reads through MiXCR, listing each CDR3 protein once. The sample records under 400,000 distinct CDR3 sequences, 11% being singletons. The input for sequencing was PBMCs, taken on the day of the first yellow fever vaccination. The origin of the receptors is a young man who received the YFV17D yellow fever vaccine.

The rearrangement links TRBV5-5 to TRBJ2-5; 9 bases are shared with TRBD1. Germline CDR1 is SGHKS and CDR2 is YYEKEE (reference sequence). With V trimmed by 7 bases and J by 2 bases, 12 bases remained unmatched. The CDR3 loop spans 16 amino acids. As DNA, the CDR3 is TGTGCCAGCCGTTCCGGGACAGGGTGGGGACAAGAGACCCAGTACTTC. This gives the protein CASRSGTGWGQETQYF.

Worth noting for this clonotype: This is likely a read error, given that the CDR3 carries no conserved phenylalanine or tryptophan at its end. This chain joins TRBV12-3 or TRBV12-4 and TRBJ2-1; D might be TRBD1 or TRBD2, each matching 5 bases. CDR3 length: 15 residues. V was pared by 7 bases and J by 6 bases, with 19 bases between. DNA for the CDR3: TGTGCCAGCACCCGACGTGGGGGAACGGGCAATGAGCAGTTCTCC. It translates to CASTRRGGTGNEQFS.

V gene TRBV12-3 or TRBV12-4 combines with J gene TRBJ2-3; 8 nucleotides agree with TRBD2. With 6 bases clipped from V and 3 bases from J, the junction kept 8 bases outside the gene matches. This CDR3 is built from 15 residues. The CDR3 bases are TGTGCCAGCAGCCTTGCGGGGGGCCGGACAGATACGCAGTATTTT. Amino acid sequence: CASSLAGGRTDTQYF.

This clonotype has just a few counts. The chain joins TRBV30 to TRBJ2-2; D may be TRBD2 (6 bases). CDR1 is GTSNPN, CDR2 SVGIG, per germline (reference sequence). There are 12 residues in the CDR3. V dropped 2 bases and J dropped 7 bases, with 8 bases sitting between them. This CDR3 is CAWSRGGGELFF. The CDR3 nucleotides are TGTGCCTGGAGTCGGGGAGGCGGGGAGCTGTTTTTT.

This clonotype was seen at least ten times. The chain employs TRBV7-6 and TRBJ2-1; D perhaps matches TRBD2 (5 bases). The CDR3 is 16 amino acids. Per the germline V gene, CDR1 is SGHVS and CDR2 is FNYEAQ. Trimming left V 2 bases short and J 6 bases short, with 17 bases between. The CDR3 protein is CASSLRISPAGNEQFF. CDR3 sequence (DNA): TGTGCCAGCAGCTTAAGAATCAGCCCGGCGGGCAATGAGCAGTTCTTC.

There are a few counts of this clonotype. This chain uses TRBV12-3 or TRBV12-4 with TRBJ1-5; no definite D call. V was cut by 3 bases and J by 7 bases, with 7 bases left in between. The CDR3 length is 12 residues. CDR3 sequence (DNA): TGTGCCAGCAGTTTTGAGGGACAGCCCCAGCATTTT. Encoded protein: CASSFEGQPQHF.

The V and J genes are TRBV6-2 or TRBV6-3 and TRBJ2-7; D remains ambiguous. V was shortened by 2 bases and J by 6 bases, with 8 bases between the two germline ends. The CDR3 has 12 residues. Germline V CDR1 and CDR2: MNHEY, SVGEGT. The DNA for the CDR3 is TGTGCCAGCAGTTACGACCGCCTCGAGCAGTACGTC. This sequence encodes CASSYDRLEQYV.

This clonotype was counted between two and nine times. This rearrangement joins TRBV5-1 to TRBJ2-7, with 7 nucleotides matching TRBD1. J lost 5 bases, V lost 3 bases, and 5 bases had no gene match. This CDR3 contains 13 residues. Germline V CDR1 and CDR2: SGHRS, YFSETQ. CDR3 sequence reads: CASSYPDRDEQYV. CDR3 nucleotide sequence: TGCGCCAGCAGCTACCCCGACAGGGACGAGCAGTACGTC.

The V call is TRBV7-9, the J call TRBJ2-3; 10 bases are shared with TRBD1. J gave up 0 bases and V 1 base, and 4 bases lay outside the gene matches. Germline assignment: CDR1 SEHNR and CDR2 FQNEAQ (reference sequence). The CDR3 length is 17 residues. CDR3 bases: TGTGCCAGCAGCTTAGGGGGGACAGGGGCTAGCACAGATACGCAGTATTTT. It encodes CASSLGGTGASTDTQYF.

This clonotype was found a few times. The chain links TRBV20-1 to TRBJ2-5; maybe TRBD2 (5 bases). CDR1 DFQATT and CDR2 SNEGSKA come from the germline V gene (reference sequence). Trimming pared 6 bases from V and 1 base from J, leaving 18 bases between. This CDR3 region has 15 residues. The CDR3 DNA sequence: TGCAGTGCCACCCCCCGCGGGTGGGTCCAAGAGACCCAGTACTTC. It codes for CSATPRGWVQETQYF.

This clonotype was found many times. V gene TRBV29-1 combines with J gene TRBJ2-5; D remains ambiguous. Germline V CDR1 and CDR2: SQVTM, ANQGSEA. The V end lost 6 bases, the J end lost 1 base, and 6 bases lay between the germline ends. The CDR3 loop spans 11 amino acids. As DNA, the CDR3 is TGCAGCGTGCGAAGCCAAGAGACCCAGTACTTC. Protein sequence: CSVRSQETQYF.

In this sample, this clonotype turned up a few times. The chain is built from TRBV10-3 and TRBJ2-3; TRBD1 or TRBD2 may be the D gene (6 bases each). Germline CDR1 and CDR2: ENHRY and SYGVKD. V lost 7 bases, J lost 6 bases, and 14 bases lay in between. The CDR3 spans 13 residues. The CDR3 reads CAIKTGDTDTQYF. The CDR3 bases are TGTGCCATCAAAACGGGGGACACGGATACGCAGTATTTT.

CDR3: CASSMSQSNQPQHF. CDR3 nucleotides: TGTGCCAGCAGCATGTCGCAGAGCAATCAGCCCCAGCATTTT. The rearrangement joins TRBV27 to TRBJ1-5; the D is unclear. This CDR3 contains 14 residues. CDR1 is MNHEY and CDR2 is SMNVEV in the germline V gene (reference sequence). Trimming removed 6 bases from V and 1 base from J, with 10 bases in between.

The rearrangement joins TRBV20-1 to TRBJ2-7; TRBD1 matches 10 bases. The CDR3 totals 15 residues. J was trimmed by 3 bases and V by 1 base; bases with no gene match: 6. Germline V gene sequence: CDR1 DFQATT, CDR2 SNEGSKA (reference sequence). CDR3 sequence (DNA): TGCAGTGCTAGAGTGGGACAGGGGCCCAGCTACGAGCAGTACGTC. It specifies CSARVGQGPSYEQYV.

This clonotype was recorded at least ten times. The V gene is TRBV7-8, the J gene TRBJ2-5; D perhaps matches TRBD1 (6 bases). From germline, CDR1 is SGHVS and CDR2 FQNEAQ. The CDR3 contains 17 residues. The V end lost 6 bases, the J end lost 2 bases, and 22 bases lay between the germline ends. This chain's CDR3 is CASRSQPGDIMQETQYF. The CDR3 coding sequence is TGTGCCAGCAGATCCCAGCCTGGGGACATTATGCAAGAGACCCAGTACTTC.